This T cell receptor (beta chain) emerged from a study of blood T cell repertoires in COVID-19. Trimming took 0 bases from V and 10 from J, leaving 10 bases between them. Germline V lookup: CDR1 LGHNA, CDR2 YSLEER. CDR3 size: 14 residues. Per the original data handling: Researchers report that nucleated cell counts were estimated from reference gene primer amplification. TCRdb's table, derived via immunoSEQ multiplex PCR, lists solely in-frame clones and lacks some. Clonal size and the V and J genes are those of that table, whereas D and trimming came from the DNA. Of about 200,000 clones listed, 80% to 85% are singletons.

This sequence originates from a human donor in a cohort sampled during active COVID-19. This chain uses TRBV4-3 with TRBJ1-6, with D uncertain. The specimen sequenced was peripheral blood. The CDR3 region is CASSQETPGSPLHF. The CDR3 DNA reads as TGCGCCAGCAGCCAAGAGACACCAGGATCACCCCTCCACTTT.